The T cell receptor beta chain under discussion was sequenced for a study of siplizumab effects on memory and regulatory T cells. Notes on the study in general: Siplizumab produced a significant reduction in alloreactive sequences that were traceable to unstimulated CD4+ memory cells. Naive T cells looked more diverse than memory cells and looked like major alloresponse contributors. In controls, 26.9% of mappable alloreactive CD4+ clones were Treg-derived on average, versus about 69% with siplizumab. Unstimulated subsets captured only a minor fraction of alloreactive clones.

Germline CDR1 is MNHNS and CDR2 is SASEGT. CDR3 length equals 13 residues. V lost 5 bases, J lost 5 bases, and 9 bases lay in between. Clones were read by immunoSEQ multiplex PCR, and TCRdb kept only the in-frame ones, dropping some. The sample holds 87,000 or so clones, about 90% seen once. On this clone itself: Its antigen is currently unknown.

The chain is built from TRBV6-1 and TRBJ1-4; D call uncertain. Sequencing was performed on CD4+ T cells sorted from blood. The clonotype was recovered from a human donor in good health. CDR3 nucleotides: TGTGCCAGCAGTTGGACGGAGAATGAAAAACTGTTTTTT. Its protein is CASSWTENEKLFF.